The entry below describes one TCR beta chain. These data originate in a study of shared clonotypes between healthy human individuals. Study at large: Each donor had three CD4 naive, three CD4 memory, two CD8 naive and one CD8 memory plate.

V gave up 4 bases and J gave up 0 bases; unmatched junction bases: 2. The CDR3 runs to 16 residues. Germline-derived CDR1 and CDR2 are SNHLY and FYNNEI. Using immunoSEQ multiplex PCR, the repertoire was profiled, and TCRdb retains in-frame clones only, with some absent. Altogether around 2.5 million clones are present, approximately 93% being singletons, with the ten largest covering approximately 0.36%. This TCR was sampled from a man younger than 30 in good health. Some clones in this sample may be carry-over from other donors' samples. The sequencing sample was made of naive CD4+ T cells from PBMCs. Subset reported: CD45RA+ positively selected. J is TRBJ2-2 and V is TRBV2, with TRBD1 identical over 10 bases. The CDR3, as DNA: TGTGCCAGCAGTGTTGGACAGGGGGCGAACACCGGGGAGCTGTTTTTT. Translated: CASSVGQGANTGELFF.